These T cell receptor beta chains were read from a single sample in a study of blood T cell repertoires in COVID-19. Assay used: immunoSEQ multiplex PCR; TCRdb lists only in-frame clones, some missing. This sample carries some 100,000 clones, roughly 90% of them seen once, and the ten largest clones take roughly 6%. Sequences were obtained from peripheral blood. The receptors shown here come from a woman aged 60-75 years with acute or convalescent COVID-19. CDR3s include the opening cysteine and the closing phenylalanine or tryptophan. The D gene is left open where the match is weak. Not every row has a clone size; where given, it reads once, few, many or a size class.

d_call j_call v_call clone_size cdr3_nt cdr3_aa
. TRBJ2-4 TRBV14 . TGTGCCAGCAGCCAAGCGGTGAGCATTCAGTACTTC CASSQAVSIQYF
. TRBJ1-6 TRBV3-1/TRBV3-2 . TGTGCCAGCAGCCCGGGGGGGCGAGTGAGGAATTCACCCCTCCACTTT CASSPGGRVRNSPLHF
. TRBJ2-1 TRBV28 . TGTGCCAGCCGTCGACAGGATTTTTACAATGAGCAGTTCTTC CASRRQDFYNEQFF
. TRBJ1-1 TRBV10-1 . TGCGCCAGCAGTTACCAGGCGAACACTGAAGCTTTCTTT CASSYQANTEAFF
TRBD1 TRBJ1-1 TRBV28 . TGTGCCAGCAGTCCCGGGGACAGGGTAGCCACTGAAGCTTTCTTT CASSPGDRVATEAFF
. TRBJ2-7 TRBV11-3 . TGTGCCAGCAGCTTAACCTACGTTAGCGAGCAGTACTTC CASSLTYVSEQYF
TRBD1 TRBJ1-1 TRBV7-9 once TGTGCCAGCAGCTCCTGGGACAGGGGAACTGAAGCTTTCTTT CASSSWDRGTEAFF
. TRBJ2-3 TRBV15 once TGTGCCACCAGCATACTCCGGTCCGCAGATACGCAGTATTTT CATSILRSADTQYF
TRBD2 TRBJ2-3 TRBV5-1 few TGCGCCAGCAGCTCCGGGACTAGGGACACAGATACGCAGTATTTT CASSSGTRDTDTQYF
. TRBJ2-2 TRBV12-5 . TGTGCTAGTGGTTTAAGCTTACCCGGGGAGCTGTTTTTT CASGLSLPGELFF
TRBD1 TRBJ2-7 TRBV18 . TGTGCCAGCTCCTCCGGGACAGGGGGCTACGAGCAGTACTTC CASSSGTGGYEQYF
. TRBJ1-2 TRBV11-2 . TGTGCCAGCAGCTTGGGACATCGGGACTATGGCTACACCTTC CASSLGHRDYGYTF
TRBD2 TRBJ2-1 TRBV5-1 . TGCGCCAGCGTCGCCGGGACTAGCGGGAGGGTCTACAATGAGCAGTTCTTC CASVAGTSGRVYNEQFF
TRBD2 TRBJ2-7 TRBV4-1 . TGCGCCAGCAGCCAAGTCGTTGCAGGACTAGCGGGAATCAACGAGCAGTACTTC CASSQVVAGLAGINEQYF
. TRBJ1-4 TRBV2 . TGTGCCAGCAGTGAGTTGGGGGGTGAAAAACTGTTTTTT CASSELGGEKLFF
. TRBJ1-5 TRBV6-6 . TGTGCCAGCAGACTAGACGGGAATCAGCCCCAGCATTTT CASRLDGNQPQHF
. TRBJ2-4 TRBV9 . TGTGCCAGCAGCACTTCCGGGTCCCAAAACATTCAGTACTTC CASSTSGSQNIQYF
TRBD2 TRBJ2-7 TRBV7-3 . TGTGCCAGCAGCCCCGGGGGGTCAGTTTACGAGCAGTACTTC CASSPGGSVYEQYF
TRBD1 TRBJ1-1 TRBV18 . TGTGCCAGCTCAAGGGACAGGGGTACTGAAGCTTTCTTT CASSRDRGTEAFF
. TRBJ2-5 TRBV3-1/TRBV3-2 . TGTGCCAGCAGCCAAGTACCAGGGGAGACCCAGTACTTC CASSQVPGETQYF
. TRBJ1-1 TRBV7-9 . TGTGCCAGCAGCTTAGGGACACTCACTGAAGCTTTCTTT CASSLGTLTEAFF
. TRBJ2-3 TRBV6-4 . TGTGCCACCTCCAGGGATGGAGATACGCAGTATTTT CATSRDGDTQYF
. TRBJ1-3 TRBV11-3 . TGTGCCAGCAGCTTAGATTTCAGGCTTGGCTCTGGAAACACCATATATTTT CASSLDFRLGSGNTIYF
TRBD1 TRBJ1-2 TRBV5-1 . TGCGCCAGCAGCGTGACAGGGGACAACTATGGCTACACCTTC CASSVTGDNYGYTF
. TRBJ2-2 TRBV19 . TGTGCCAGTAGCTTTCTGGGGGAGCTGTTTTTT CASSFLGELFF
. TRBJ2-1 TRBV7-2 . TGTGCCAGCAGCCCAAGCCGGAATGAGCAGTTCTTC CASSPSRNEQFF
. TRBJ1-2 TRBV19 . TGTGCCAGTAGTATCTCACACAGTAACTATGGCTACACCTTC CASSISHSNYGYTF
TRBD1 TRBJ2-7 TRBV3-1/TRBV3-2 . TGTGCCAGCAGCCAAGATATCAGGGGGATAGGCTCCTACGAGCAGTACTTC CASSQDIRGIGSYEQYF
TRBD1 TRBJ1-2 TRBV14 . TGTGCCAGCAGCCCGCCGGGACAGGGCTATGGCTACACCTTC CASSPPGQGYGYTF